This record concerns one T cell receptor (beta chain) sequence. Its specific antigen is unknown. Within one base of it there is no much larger clone, and no base qualities were kept. The sample is drawn from a study of blood T cell repertoires in COVID-19 (TCRdb year 2020). Turning to the overall study: The collaborator samples originated in the United States, Italy and Spain and spanned the acute and convalescent phases of COVID-19. The material from the prospective study consisted of cDNA or gDNA derived from T cells, B-cell-depleted T cells, or PBMCs. Subjects who had been exposed to COVID-19, were actively infected with it, or had recovered from it provided the deeply sampled blood TCRbeta repertoires that made up the dataset. A freely available public database, intended as a resource for researchers studying the immune response to SARS-CoV-2, is where the repertoires were released. The samples were drawn from the first 160 participants of the ongoing ImmuneRACE study and from under 1,500 subjects provided by 6 global collaborators. Nearly every sample came with metadata listing a de-identified subject ID, COVID-19 status, age in years and sex. Where available, HLA class I and class II types were taken from metadata supplied by the sample provider and were not determined by assay-based typing. Study-wide findings and limitations: How much clinical and demographic metadata was included differed by source and by participant, and the metadata was provided uncurated.

TCRbeta CDR3 regions were amplified from genomic DNA by means of the immunoSEQ Assay, a bias-controlled multiplex PCR. Turning to the authors' computational methods: Nucleated cell counts per sample were estimated from amplification of reference gene primers within the assay. To quantify the absolute abundance of each unique TCRbeta CDR3 rearrangement, sequence reads were collapsed and filtered. For each sample, productive Simpson clonality was calculated as the square root of Simpson's diversity index over productive rearrangements. TCRdb holds this immuneACCESS table with in-frame rearrangements only. Some clones are missing; in checked studies, unresolved V genes explain under half, and the rest has no known cause. That table supplies the V and J calls and clone size; D and trimming were determined from the DNA. The sample includes around 260,000 clones, with 70% to 90% observed a single time. Clones ranked in the top ten supply about 1% of the sample.

Looking up the germline V gene (reference sequence) yields CDR1 SEHNR and CDR2 FQNEAQ. Reading from cysteine to phenylalanine, the CDR3 counts 15 amino acids. Of all the DNA, just the CDR3 is kept, 45 bases in frame from base 1. V lost 5 bases and J lost 1 base, and the count of bases not matched to a germline gene is 7. In Seattle, one collaborating source enrolled patients while the infection was active and tracked those patients longitudinally over the course of disease. Whole blood was collected in K2EDTA tubes by collaborating institutions according to the institutions' own protocols. For TCRbeta analysis, collaborators shipped samples as frozen whole blood, isolated PBMCs, or DNA extracted from either of those sample types.

The chain was built from TRBV7-9 and TRBJ2-5; TRBD2 matches 7 bases in the middle. Sequencing was performed on peripheral blood. The TCR was taken from a human donor with COVID-19, enrolled during active disease. The donor label of this sample is uncertain. At the DNA level, the sequence is TGTGCCAGCAGCCCGGAAGCGGGACCCCAAGAGACCCAGTACTTC. It translates as CASSPEAGPQETQYF.